These 14 T cell receptor beta chains were sequenced from one sample in a study of blood T cells in healthy people across ages. The second PCR ran about 7 to 12 cycles with a sample-barcoded 5' primer and J-beta primers. TCRdb processed the 5' RACE reads anew with MiXCR; each CDR3 protein has one entry. The sample lists about 1.4 million distinct CDR3 sequences, roughly 64% occurring once. The sequenced sample was blood. The receptors come from a man between 18 and 35 years old in good health.

This clonotype was observed a handful of times. The rearrangement joins TRBV29-1 to TRBJ2-5, with TRBD1 as a possible D gene (5 bases). Germline CDR1 and CDR2: SQVTM and ANQGSEA. V gave up 2 bases and J gave up 4 bases, with 14 bases separating them. The CDR3 totals 14 residues. DNA of the CDR3: TGCAGCGTTGAAAAGGGGCCTAGGGGAGAGACCCAGTACTTC. Translating it yields CSVEKGPRGETQYF.

This clonotype was seen more than once but under ten times. The chain carries TRBV20-1 and TRBJ2-7, with D possibly called TRBD1 or TRBD2 (5 bases each). The V gene's germline CDR1 is DFQATT and CDR2 SNEGSKA (reference sequence). The CDR3 contains 14 residues. The V end was cut by 4 bases, the J end by 0 bases, with 13 bases between. The CDR3 loop is CSAIGTPSSYEQYF. The CDR3 region has the DNA TGCAGTGCTATAGGGACGCCGAGCTCCTACGAGCAGTACTTC.

Note on this clonotype: At one boundary the junction diverges from the germline segment, which might be a read error. The chain links TRBV4-3 to TRBJ2-3; D uncertain. Germline CDR1 and CDR2: LGHNA and YSLEER. The CDR3 runs to 16 residues. CDR3 nucleotides: TGCGACAGCAGCCAAGATCGAACCCTAATACCGGATACGCAGTATTTT. It codes for CDSSQDRTLIPDTQYF.

The rearrangement joins TRBV10-3 to TRBJ2-3, with D possibly matching TRBD2 (5 bases). The germline V gene encodes CDR1 ENHRY and CDR2 SYGVKD. There are 14 residues in the CDR3. Trimming pared 6 bases from V and 0 bases from J, leaving 10 bases between. This CDR3 reads CAIRGELSTDTQYF. For the CDR3, the DNA is TGTGCCATCAGGGGAGAGCTCAGCACAGATACGCAGTATTTT.

The chain recombines TRBV5-6 with TRBJ1-2; no definite D call. The V end was cut by 2 bases, the J end by 7 bases, with 9 bases between. Germline CDR1 reads SGHDT; CDR2 reads YYEEEE. CDR3 length: 12 amino acids. CDR3: CASSFSESGYTF. The DNA for the CDR3 is TGTGCCAGCAGCTTTTCCGAAAGTGGCTACACCTTC. The entire variable domain, with the rest obtained from reference TRBV5-6 and TRBJ1-2, is as follows: DAGVTQSPTHLIKTRGQQVTLRCSPKSGHDTVSWYQQALGQGPQFIFQYYEEEERQRGNFPDRFSGHQFPNYSSELNVNALLLGDSALYLCASSFSESGYTFGSGTRLTVV.

This clonotype occurred a few times. The genes are TRBV29-1 and TRBJ2-1, with 10 bases that match TRBD2. The germline V gene has CDR1 SQVTM and CDR2 ANQGSEA. This CDR3 has 14 amino acids. V dropped 3 bases and J dropped 4; count of bases not matched to a gene: 3. The CDR3 region has the DNA TGCAGCGTTGATGGAGCGGGGGGGTACAATGAGCAGTTCTTC. It yields the protein CSVDGAGGYNEQFF.

There are a few counts of this clonotype. The chain combines TRBV12-3 or TRBV12-4 with TRBJ1-2, with D possibly TRBD1 on 5 matching bases. V shed 3 bases and J shed 4 bases, with 18 bases lying between them. This CDR3 region has 16 residues. The DNA for the CDR3 is TGTGCCAGCAGTTTGGGGGTCGGGGAGTCGATCTATGGCTACACCTTC. Amino acid sequence: CASSLGVGESIYGYTF.

A note on this clonotype: One base away lies a much larger clone, so this may be a sequencing read error. The rearrangement links TRBV29-1 to TRBJ1-2; D gene unclear. This CDR3 spans 11 amino acids. Germline V gene sequence: CDR1 SQVTM, CDR2 ANQGSEA. V lost 7 bases to trimming and J lost 4 bases, with 10 bases between them. CDR3 in amino acids: CSGETGYGYTF. The CDR3, as DNA: TGCAGCGGTGAGACCGGCTATGGCTACACCTTC. Looking up the rest from reference TRBV29-1 and TRBJ1-2 gives the full variable domain: SAVISQKPSRDICQRGTSLTIQCQVDSQVTMMFWYRQQPGQSLTLIATANQGSEATYESGFVIDKFPISRPNLTFSTLTVSNMSPEDSSIYLCSGETGYGYTFGSGTRLTVV.

This clonotype was seen a single time. This chain connects TRBV4-3 to TRBJ2-1; 8 bases fit TRBD2. This CDR3 is built from 15 residues. V shed 2 bases, J shed 4 bases, and the junction held 4 bases outside the gene matches. The V gene's germline CDR1 is LGHNA and CDR2 YSLEER. CDR3 sequence: CASSQYQRGYNEQFF. The CDR3 region has the DNA TGCGCCAGCAGCCAATACCAGCGGGGGTACAATGAGCAGTTCTTC.

This chain uses TRBV28 with TRBJ2-4; a possible D gene is TRBD2 (5 bases). The better agreement between TRBJ2-7 and the DNA end casts doubt on the J call. The CDR3 length is 14 residues. Germline CDR1 and CDR2: MDHEN and SYDVKM. DNA of the CDR3: TGTGCCAGCAGTTTCCCTCCACGGGGCTACGAGCAGTACTTC. Translating gives CASSFPPRGYEQYF.

The J gene is TRBJ2-6, the V gene TRBV5-1; no clear D. V was cut by 2 bases and J by 1 base, with 16 bases left in between. CDR1 and CDR2 (germline): SGHRS, YFSETQ. This CDR3 spans 18 amino acids. The CDR3, as DNA: TGCGCCAGCAGCTTCCCCACAATCTCTGATTCTGGGGCCAACGTCCTGACTTTC. Translated: CASSFPTISDSGANVLTF. Looking up the rest from reference TRBV5-1 and TRBJ2-6 gives the full variable domain: KAGVTQTPRYLIKTRGQQVTLSCSPISGHRSVSWYQQTPGQGLQFLFEYFSETQRNKGNFPGRFSGRQFSNSRSEMNVSTLELGDSALYLCASSFPTISDSGANVLTFGAGSRLTVL.

This chain joins TRBV4-3 and TRBJ2-1; D gene ambiguous. Trimming cost V 0 bases and J 11 bases, with 14 bases left between them. Germline V gene data show CDR1 as LGHNA and CDR2 as YSLEER. The CDR3 has 14 amino acids. The chain's CDR3 is CASSQDRWGSKQFF. The CDR3 DNA reads TGCGCCAGCAGCCAAGATCGTTGGGGTAGTAAGCAGTTCTTC.

This sequence joins TRBV27 and TRBJ1-2; possible D gene TRBD1, 5 bases. CDR1 and CDR2 (germline): MNHEY, SMNVEV (reference sequence). The CDR3 extends over 15 amino acids. V lost 5 bases, J lost 0 bases, and 13 bases lay in between. The CDR3 sequence is CASSHQGSANYGYTF. The CDR3 DNA follows: TGTGCCAGCAGTCACCAGGGTTCCGCTAACTATGGCTACACCTTC.

The gene calls are TRBV7-9 and TRBJ2-6, with TRBD1 as a possible D gene (5 bases). V lost 10 bases to trimming and J lost 0 bases, with 16 bases between them. This CDR3 is 16 amino acids long. CDR1 and CDR2 (germline): SEHNR, FQNEAQ (reference sequence). CDR3 sequence: CAIPDRRSSGANVLTF. The CDR3 DNA is TGTGCCATCCCAGACAGAAGAAGCTCTGGGGCCAACGTCCTGACTTTC.